This is a list of T cell receptor beta chains from one sample in a study of multiple sclerosis patients with progressive multifocal leukoencephalopathy. The repertoire was sequenced with immunoSEQ multiplex PCR; TCRdb's copy has only in-frame clones and lacks some. The sample carries 30,000 or so clones, 90% recorded once. Here the sequenced sample was PBMCs, taken from a patient treated with natalizumab. These receptors originate from a human donor with multiple sclerosis. Each CDR3 is given with its conserved first and last residue. Each record gives: clone size, D gene, V gene, J gene, CDR3 DNA, CDR3 protein. A D gene is named only where the DNA matches it firmly. Only part of the rows carry a size: once, few, many, or a class if the clone is expanded.

>.|.|TRBV6-5|TRBJ2-3
TGTGCCAGCAGTCTCGGGACTCTCCGCACAGATACGCAGTATTTT
CASSLGTLRTDTQYF
>.|.|TRBV5-6|TRBJ2-7
TGTGCCAGCAGCTTGGTATCCCCAGGGGCCTACGAGCAGTACTTC
CASSLVSPGAYEQYF
>.|.|TRBV18|TRBJ2-7
TGTGCCAGCTCACCACCTGGGGTCTACGAGCAGTACTTC
CASSPPGVYEQYF
>.|TRBD1|TRBV28|TRBJ1-3
TGTGCCAGCAGTTCAGGACAGGGCACTAACACCATATATTTT
CASSSGQGTNTIYF
>.|.|TRBV7-8|TRBJ1-4
TGTGCCAGCAGCTTAGGCAGAGGACGGGGTGAAAAACTGTTTTTT
CASSLGRGRGEKLFF
>once|TRBD1|TRBV30|TRBJ1-1
TGTGCCTGGAAGGGACAGCCGAACACTGAAGCTTTCTTT
CAWKGQPNTEAFF
>.|TRBD1|TRBV5-1|TRBJ2-4
TGCGCCAGCAGCCCCGGGACAGCTGACCTGGGCAAAAACATTCAGTACTTC
CASSPGTADLGKNIQYF
>.|.|TRBV6-5|TRBJ2-7
TGTGCCAGCAGTTACTCGGACGATTACGAGCAGTACTTC
CASSYSDDYEQYF
>.|TRBD1|TRBV7-3|TRBJ1-4
TGTGCCAGCAGCCTCTCAGGGGGCACTAATGAAAAACTGTTTTTT
CASSLSGGTNEKLFF
>.|TRBD1|TRBV2|TRBJ1-6
TGTGCCAGCAGTCGTCCGACAGGGGGTTGGTCACCCCTCCACTTT
CASSRPTGGWSPLHF
>.|.|TRBV2|TRBJ2-2
TGTGCCAGCAGCGATCCAATCCGCGGCGGGGAGCTGTTTTTT
CASSDPIRGGELFF
>once|TRBD1|TRBV19|TRBJ1-2
TGTGCCAGTAGGCCCCGACGGGGACAGGGAATCGGGGGGTATGGCTACACCTTC
CASRPRRGQGIGGYGYTF
>.|.|TRBV11-2|TRBJ2-1
TGTGCCAGCAGCAGCAGGGTTGGGTGGTCCTACAATGAGCAGTTCTTC
CASSSRVGWSYNEQFF
>.|.|TRBV4-1|TRBJ2-2
TGCGCCAGCAGCCAAACACCCCTATGGGGCACCGGGGAGCTGTTTTTT
CASSQTPLWGTGELFF
>.|TRBD1|TRBV6-1|TRBJ2-7
TGTGCCAGCAGTTCAACCGGGACAGGGGTGTACGAGCAGTACTTC
CASSSTGTGVYEQYF
>.|.|TRBV4-2|TRBJ1-2
TGTGCCAGCAGCCAAGATTCCCAGGACCGATGGGGCTACACCTTC
CASSQDSQDRWGYTF
>.|TRBD1|TRBV18|TRBJ1-2
TGTGCCAGCTCACCCGGGACAGGGAATAACTATGGCTACACCTTC
CASSPGTGNNYGYTF
>.|.|TRBV14|TRBJ1-1
TGTGCCAGCAGCGTTAACCCTGGGACTGAAGCTTTCTTT
CASSVNPGTEAFF
>.|TRBD1|TRBV19|TRBJ2-7
TGTGCCAGTAGTATCAGGTTGGGACAGCACTACGAGCAGTACTTC
CASSIRLGQHYEQYF
>.|.|TRBV5-1|TRBJ1-2
TGCTCCAGCAGCTTGGGGGCGTGGGGCTACACCTTC
CSSSLGAWGYTF
>.|TRBD2|TRBV5-6|TRBJ2-3
TGTGCCAGCAGCCCGTATAGCGGGGGGGGGAGCACAGATACGCAGTATTTT
CASSPYSGGGSTDTQYF
>.|.|TRBV5-5|TRBJ1-1
TGTGCCAGCAGCTTGAACAGCCTGAACACTGAAGCTTTCTTT
CASSLNSLNTEAFF
>.|TRBD1|TRBV7-6|TRBJ2-2
TGTGCCAGCAGTCGCACAGACACAGGGGCGGGGGAGCTGTTTTTT
CASSRTDTGAGELFF
>.|TRBD1|TRBV25-1|TRBJ1-1
TGTGCCAGCAGTTACCCTACAGGGGGCACTGAAGCTTTCTTT
CASSYPTGGTEAFF
>.|TRBD1|TRBV27|TRBJ2-7
TGTGCCAGTTCGGACAGGGGGATTTACGAGCAGTACTTC
CASSDRGIYEQYF
>.|.|TRBV28|TRBJ1-6
TGTGCCAGCATGGGCAATTCACCCCTCCACTTT
CASMGNSPLHF
>once|.|TRBV9|TRBJ1-2
TGTGCCAGCTCCGAGAGTAACTATGGCTACACCTTC
CASSESNYGYTF
>.|.|TRBV7-2|TRBJ2-1
TGTGCCAGCAGCCCTCTGGGGGGTCCTCATTACAATGAGCAGTTCTTC
CASSPLGGPHYNEQFF
>.|.|TRBV6-5|TRBJ2-3
TGTGCCAGCAGTGTTAGGGGGGCTAGCACAGATACGCAGTATTTT
CASSVRGASTDTQYF
>.|TRBD2|TRBV7-2|TRBJ2-1
TGTGCCAGCAGCCTCCTTTCTAGCGGGGGTCAGTTCTTC
CASSLLSSGGQFF
>.|.|TRBV6-6|TRBJ1-4
TGTGCCAGCAGTTACTCGACCGAAAAACTGTTTTTT
CASSYSTEKLFF
>.|.|TRBV7-6|TRBJ2-7
TGTGCCAGCAGCTTAGCGACGGGTAGCTACGAGCAGTACTTC
CASSLATGSYEQYF
>once|TRBD1|TRBV19|TRBJ1-5
TGTGCCAGTATCACGTCCGCGGTAGGGGGCCTGGAGCCCCAGCATTTT
CASITSAVGGLEPQHF
>.|TRBD1|TRBV5-1|TRBJ1-2
TGCGCCAGCAGCTTGGGGGACAGGGGGTACTATGGCTACACCTTC
CASSLGDRGYYGYTF
>.|.|TRBV18|TRBJ1-1
TGTGCCAGCTCATCGGACAGGAACACTGAAGCTTTCTTT
CASSSDRNTEAFF
>.|TRBD1|TRBV19|TRBJ1-5
TGTGCCAGTAGTATAGATCGTGGGACAGTCAACAATCAGCCCCAGCATTTT
CASSIDRGTVNNQPQHF
>.|.|TRBV19|TRBJ2-4
TGTGCCAGTAGTAAAGAACAGGGTTTAGCCAAAAACATTCAGTACTTC
CASSKEQGLAKNIQYF
>.|TRBD1|TRBV6-5|TRBJ2-3
TGTGCCAGCAGCGTAGGGACAGGGGTCACAGATACGCAGTATTTT
CASSVGTGVTDTQYF
>.|.|TRBV7-7|TRBJ2-1
TGTGCCAGCAGTCCCTCCCCGAACAATGAGCAGTTCTTC
CASSPSPNNEQFF
>.|TRBD2|TRBV5-1|TRBJ2-1
TGCGCCAGCAGCCGGATGTCTAGCGGTTACGACAATGAGCAGTTCTTC
CASSRMSSGYDNEQFF
>.|.|TRBV30|TRBJ1-1
TGTGCCTGGGGCGGGCTCCGCGTGAACACTGAAGCTTTCTTT
CAWGGLRVNTEAFF
>.|TRBD1|TRBV4-1|TRBJ1-6
TGCGCCAGCAGCCAAGATTATCGACAGGGGAAGAGATCCTATAATTCACCCCTCCACTTT
CASSQDYRQGKRSYNSPLHF
>.|.|TRBV15|TRBJ1-2
TGTGCCACCAGCAGACCGCCCCTTAACTATGGCTACACCTTC
CATSRPPLNYGYTF
>.|.|TRBV4-3|TRBJ2-7
TGCGCCAGCAGCCAAGCCAGGGATGTCTACGAGCAGTACTTC
CASSQARDVYEQYF
>.|.|TRBV28|TRBJ1-2
TGTGCCAGCAGTCCCCCTGAGACGATTGGCTACACCTTC
CASSPPETIGYTF
>few|.|TRBV7-9|TRBJ2-7
TGTGCCAGCAGCTTAGGCGGATACTCCTACGAGCAGTACTTC
CASSLGGYSYEQYF
>.|.|TRBV2|TRBJ1-5
TGTGCCAGCAGCCTTTCCCTCCAGCCCCAGCATTTT
CASSLSLQPQHF
>.|TRBD2|TRBV30|TRBJ2-1
TGTGCCTGGGGAACTAGCGGGGGTTACAATGAGCAGTTCTTC
CAWGTSGGYNEQFF
>.|TRBD1|TRBV29-1|TRBJ2-7
TGCAGCGTTGAAGATTTGGGACAGTTCGAGCAGTACTTC
CSVEDLGQFEQYF
>few|.|TRBV9|TRBJ2-3
TGTGCCAGCAGCGTAGGCTGGCCCCCCGCGACTAGGGGGGTCACAGATACGCAGTATTTT
CASSVGWPPATRGVTDTQYF
>.|.|TRBV9|TRBJ1-1
TGTGCCAGCACCAAGATGGGGGGCAACACTGAAGCTTTCTTT
CASTKMGGNTEAFF
>.|.|TRBV30|TRBJ1-2
TGTGCCTGGAGTCATGCCTTCTCGACAGCCGGCTACACCTTC
CAWSHAFSTAGYTF
>.|.|TRBV30|TRBJ2-1
TGTGCCTGGGGGATAGGGGCCGGGAGCAATGAGCAGTTCTTC
CAWGIGAGSNEQFF
>.|.|TRBV6-5|TRBJ1-1
TGTGCCAGCAGCTACGCCGGGCGGAGCACTGAAGCTTTCTTT
CASSYAGRSTEAFF
>.|.|TRBV20-1|TRBJ2-1
TGCAGTCCTCGGACCAATGAGCAGTTCTTC
CSPRTNEQFF
>few|.|TRBV19|TRBJ1-1
TGTGCCACGTCTTTACGGGACACTGAAGCTTTCTTT
CATSLRDTEAFF
>few|.|TRBV19|TRBJ1-5
TGTGCCAGTAGATCCGAGAATCAGCCCCAGCATTTT
CASRSENQPQHF
>.|.|TRBV5-5|TRBJ1-6
TGTGCCAGCAGCTTGAATCTAGCGAATCGCTTGAGCTCCTATAATTCACCCCTCCACTTT
CASSLNLANRLSSYNSPLHF
>.|.|TRBV29-1|TRBJ2-3
TGCAGCGTTGCACCCCAGGGAGTTAGCACAGATACGCAGTATTTT
CSVAPQGVSTDTQYF
>.|.|TRBV6-6|TRBJ1-4
TGTGCCAGCAGGTTAACAGGATCCTTGGGTGAAAAACTGTTTTTT
CASRLTGSLGEKLFF